This T cell receptor (beta chain) was sequenced during a study of human T cells and chemical hapten exposure. Individual cDNA molecules in this library carried unique molecular identifiers. TCRdb re-called the RACE reads with MiXCR, one entry per CDR3 protein. Of around 250,000 distinct CDR3 sequences listed, about 9% are singletons. Germline V gene data show CDR1 as MGHRA and CDR2 as YSYEKL. This CDR3 is 15 amino acids long. Losses at the gene ends were 0 bases for V and 7 bases for J; bases not matched to a gene: 6. This clonotype showed up just a few times. Time point here: pre-sensitization, week 0. Treatment reported: therapeutic diphenylcyclopropenone sensitization with weekly scalp DPC.

The chain combines TRBV4-1 with TRBJ2-4; 7 nucleotides match TRBD1. Sequencing was performed on whole blood, taken in connection with sensitization to the hapten diphenylcyclopropenone (DPC). This clonotype originated in a woman aged 40 to 49 with alopecia areata. Some clones in this sample may be carry-over from other donors' samples. The CDR3 coding sequence is TGCGCCAGCAGCCAAGACGCCATGACAGGGAACATTCAGTACTTC. Encoded protein: CASSQDAMTGNIQYF.